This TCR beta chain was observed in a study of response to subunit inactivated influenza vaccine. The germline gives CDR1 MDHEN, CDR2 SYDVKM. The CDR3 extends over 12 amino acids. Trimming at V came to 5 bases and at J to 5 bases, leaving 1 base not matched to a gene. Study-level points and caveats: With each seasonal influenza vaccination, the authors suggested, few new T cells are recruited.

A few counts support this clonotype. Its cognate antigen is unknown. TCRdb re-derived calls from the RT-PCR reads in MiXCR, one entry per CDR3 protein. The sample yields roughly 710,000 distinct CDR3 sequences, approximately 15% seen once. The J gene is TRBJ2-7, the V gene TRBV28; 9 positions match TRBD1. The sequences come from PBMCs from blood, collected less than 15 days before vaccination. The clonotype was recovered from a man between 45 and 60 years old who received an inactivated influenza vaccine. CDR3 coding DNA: TGTGCCAGCAGTAGGACAGGGGACGAGCAGTACTTC. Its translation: CASSRTGDEQYF.